A selection of T cell receptor beta chains follows, all from one sample in a study of blood T cell repertoires in COVID-19. The method was immunoSEQ multiplex PCR; TCRdb's version includes in-frame clones alone and lacks a portion of them. The table records tens of thousands of clones, 79% of them present only once. Material: peripheral blood. All receptors come from a man in his fifties or sixties with active or convalescent COVID-19. CDR3s include the opening cysteine and the closing phenylalanine or tryptophan. The D gene is left open where the match is weak. Clone size is shown for a subset of rows, as once, few, many or a class of expanded clone.

size: once
J: TRBJ1-1
V: TRBV7-2
D: -
CDR3: CASSLEREAEAFF
DNA: TGTGCCAGCAGCTTAGAGAGGGAGGCTGAAGCTTTCTTT

size: -
J: TRBJ2-1
V: TRBV5-4
D: TRBD1
CDR3: CASSLTETGRYNEQFF
DNA: TGTGCCAGCAGCTTGACCGAGACAGGGAGATACAATGAGCAGTTCTTC

size: -
J: TRBJ1-2
V: TRBV7-2
D: -
CDR3: CASSLGRTYYGYTF
DNA: TGTGCCAGCAGCTTAGGGCGGACATACTATGGCTACACCTTC

size: -
J: TRBJ1-5
V: TRBV4-1
D: TRBD1
CDR3: CASSQGDRLNQPQHF
DNA: TGCGCCAGCAGCCAAGGGGACAGGCTCAATCAGCCCCAGCATTTT

size: -
J: TRBJ2-7
V: TRBV29-1
D: -
CDR3: CSVEDLGQSYEQYF
DNA: TGCAGCGTTGAAGATCTAGGACAGTCCTACGAGCAGTACTTC

size: -
J: TRBJ2-4
V: TRBV5-1
D: -
CDR3: CASSPRDTGFGIQYF
DNA: TGCGCCAGCAGCCCCCGGGACACCGGGTTTGGGATTCAGTACTTC

size: -
J: TRBJ2-3
V: TRBV9
D: TRBD2
CDR3: CASSVIAGTTDTQYF
DNA: TGTGCCAGCAGCGTAATAGCGGGCACCACAGATACGCAGTATTTT

size: -
J: TRBJ2-7
V: TRBV7-6
D: TRBD2
CDR3: CASSLGTSGGYEQYF
DNA: TGTGCCAGCAGCTTAGGGACTAGCGGGGGCTACGAGCAGTACTTC

size: -
J: TRBJ2-2
V: TRBV7-3
D: -
CDR3: CASSSTAANTGELFF
DNA: TGTGCCAGCAGCTCGACAGCTGCGAACACCGGGGAGCTGTTTTTT

size: -
J: TRBJ1-2
V: TRBV5-1
D: -
CDR3: CASSFDRAYGYTF
DNA: TGCGCCAGCAGTTTTGACAGAGCCTATGGCTACACCTTC

size: -
J: TRBJ2-1
V: TRBV2
D: TRBD2
CDR3: CASMSAGGLNEQFF
DNA: TGTGCCAGCATGAGCGCGGGGGGGCTCAATGAGCAGTTCTTC

size: -
J: TRBJ2-7
V: TRBV6-2/TRBV6-3
D: -
CDR3: CASSPSGRQLGYF
DNA: TGTGCCAGCAGTCCCTCCGGCAGACAGCTCGGCTACTTC

size: -
J: TRBJ2-1
V: TRBV7-2
D: -
CDR3: CASSLARSIPYNEQFF
DNA: TGTGCCAGCAGCTTAGCGCGTTCCATCCCCTACAATGAGCAGTTCTTC

size: -
J: TRBJ1-6
V: TRBV3-1/TRBV3-2
D: -
CDR3: CASSQSLRSPLHF
DNA: TGTGCCAGCAGCCAGAGTCTTCGGTCACCCCTCCACTTT

size: few
J: TRBJ2-1
V: TRBV5-1
D: TRBD1
CDR3: CASSGGTGYNEQFF
DNA: TGCGCCAGCAGCGGGGGGACAGGGTACAATGAGCAGTTCTTC

size: few
J: TRBJ1-4
V: TRBV18
D: TRBD1
CDR3: CASSLIQGPNEKLFF
DNA: TGTGCCAGCTCGCTTATACAGGGGCCTAATGAAAAACTGTTTTTT

size: -
J: TRBJ2-5
V: TRBV28
D: -
CDR3: CASSFSAQETQYF
DNA: TGTGCCAGCAGTTTTTCAGCGCAAGAGACCCAGTACTTC

size: -
J: TRBJ2-5
V: TRBV5-6
D: -
CDR3: CASSFLQVGGSETQYF
DNA: TGTGCCAGCAGCTTCCTACAGGTTGGGGGGTCAGAGACCCAGTACTTC

size: -
J: TRBJ1-6
V: TRBV4-3
D: -
CDR3: CASSQDADSHNSPLHF
DNA: TGCGCCAGCAGCCAAGACGCGGACAGTCATAATTCACCCCTCCACTTT

size: -
J: TRBJ2-5
V: TRBV29-1
D: -
CDR3: CSGLGGLETQYF
DNA: TGCAGCGGGCTGGGCGGGTTGGAGACCCAGTACTTC

size: -
J: TRBJ2-1
V: TRBV7-2
D: -
CDR3: CASRALRDYNEQFF
DNA: TGTGCCAGCAGAGCTCTCCGGGACTACAATGAGCAGTTCTTC

size: -
J: TRBJ1-4
V: TRBV18
D: TRBD1
CDR3: CASSSRDSRSTREKLFF
DNA: TGTGCCAGCTCATCCCGGGACAGCCGCTCAACTAGGGAAAAACTGTTTTTT

size: -
J: TRBJ1-1
V: TRBV5-1
D: TRBD1
CDR3: CASSRTGVNTEAFF
DNA: TGCGCCAGCAGCCGGACAGGGGTCAACACTGAAGCTTTCTTT

size: -
J: TRBJ2-1
V: TRBV10-3
D: TRBD2
CDR3: CAISDKNGGEGDNEQFF
DNA: TGTGCCATCAGTGATAAGAACGGGGGGGAGGGAGACAATGAGCAGTTCTTC

size: -
J: TRBJ2-7
V: TRBV3-1/TRBV3-2
D: -
CDR3: CASSRVGGQRDYEQYF
DNA: TGTGCCAGCAGTCGGGTGGGGGGACAGCGAGACTACGAGCAGTACTTC

size: -
J: TRBJ2-2
V: TRBV29-1
D: -
CDR3: CSVGHTNTGELFF
DNA: TGCAGCGTTGGACATACCAACACCGGGGAGCTGTTTTTT

size: few
J: TRBJ1-2
V: TRBV7-2
D: TRBD1
CDR3: CASSTGQVGSDGYTF
DNA: TGTGCCAGCAGCACCGGACAGGTCGGGTCGGATGGCTACACCTTC

size: -
J: TRBJ1-5
V: TRBV29-1
D: -
CDR3: CSVGGGNNQPQHF
DNA: TGCAGCGTTGGGGGAGGGAATAATCAGCCCCAGCATTTT

size: -
J: TRBJ2-2
V: TRBV5-1
D: -
CDR3: CASSNGQTHTGELFF
DNA: TGCGCCAGCAGTAATGGACAGACACACACCGGGGAGCTGTTTTTT

size: -
J: TRBJ1-6
V: TRBV19
D: -
CDR3: CASSLGHLYNSPLHF
DNA: TGTGCCAGTAGTTTGGGACACCTATATAATTCACCCCTCCACTTT

size: -
J: TRBJ2-3
V: TRBV7-2
D: -
CDR3: CASSSGLSTDTQYF
DNA: TGTGCCAGCAGCTCCGGACTTAGCACAGATACGCAGTATTTT

size: few
J: TRBJ1-1
V: TRBV28
D: TRBD1
CDR3: CASSLFGQGAFDTEAFF
DNA: TGTGCCAGCAGCCTTTTCGGACAGGGGGCTTTTGACACTGAAGCTTTCTTT

size: -
J: TRBJ1-2
V: TRBV5-1
D: TRBD1
CDR3: CASSPGQAYGYTF
DNA: TGCGCCAGCAGCCCGGGACAGGCGTATGGCTACACCTTC

size: -
J: TRBJ1-1
V: TRBV9
D: -
CDR3: CASSVSADTEAFF
DNA: TGTGCCAGCAGCGTCTCGGCGGACACTGAAGCTTTCTTT

size: once
J: TRBJ2-4
V: TRBV30
D: -
CDR3: CAWSGGADLAKNIQYF
DNA: TGTGCCTGGAGTGGAGGAGCGGACTTAGCCAAAAACATTCAGTACTTC

size: -
J: TRBJ2-7
V: TRBV5-6
D: TRBD2
CDR3: CASSWGPSGGHWYEQYF
DNA: TGTGCCAGCAGCTGGGGGCCTAGCGGGGGGCACTGGTACGAGCAGTACTTC

size: -
J: TRBJ2-5
V: TRBV19
D: -
CDR3: CASSIVRAETQYF
DNA: TGTGCCAGTAGTATTGTCAGGGCGGAGACCCAGTACTTC

size: -
J: TRBJ1-6
V: TRBV4-1
D: -
CDR3: CASSSWRANSPLHF
DNA: TGCGCCAGCAGCTCTTGGCGGGCTAATTCACCCCTCCACTTT

size: -
J: TRBJ2-1
V: TRBV3-1/TRBV3-2
D: TRBD2
CDR3: CASSQLAGRYEQFF
DNA: TGTGCCAGCAGCCAACTAGCGGGGAGGTATGAGCAGTTCTTC

size: -
J: TRBJ2-2
V: TRBV6-5
D: -
CDR3: CASSYRETGELFF
DNA: TGTGCCAGCAGTTACCGGGAGACCGGGGAGCTGTTTTTT

size: -
J: TRBJ1-5
V: TRBV20-1
D: -
CDR3: CSASYNRDQPQHF
DNA: TGCAGTGCTAGTTACAACCGTGATCAGCCCCAGCATTTT

size: once
J: TRBJ2-1
V: TRBV5-1
D: TRBD1
CDR3: CASSFGTASYNEQFF
DNA: TGCGCCAGCAGCTTCGGGACAGCCTCCTACAATGAGCAGTTCTTC

size: -
J: TRBJ2-5
V: TRBV5-1
D: -
CDR3: CASSLYFQETQYF
DNA: TGCGCCAGCAGCTTATACTTCCAAGAGACCCAGTACTTC

size: few
J: TRBJ2-3
V: TRBV4-2
D: -
CDR3: CASSQDSAGVQYF
DNA: TGTGCCAGCAGCCAAGATTCCGCCGGGGTGCAGTATTTT

size: -
J: TRBJ2-5
V: TRBV13
D: TRBD2
CDR3: CASSWTSGGETQYF
DNA: TGTGCCAGCAGCTGGACTAGCGGCGGAGAGACCCAGTACTTC

size: -
J: TRBJ1-3
V: TRBV11-2
D: -
CDR3: CASSLEANRNTIYF
DNA: TGTGCCAGCAGCTTAGAGGCAAATAGAAACACCATATATTTT

size: many
J: TRBJ1-2
V: TRBV28
D: -
CDR3: CASRAPARDGYTF
DNA: TGTGCCAGCAGAGCTCCTGCGAGGGATGGCTACACCTTC

size: -
J: TRBJ1-2
V: TRBV28
D: -
CDR3: CASSLRRNYGYTF
DNA: TGTGCCAGCAGTTTGAGGAGAAACTATGGCTACACCTTC

size: few
J: TRBJ2-7
V: TRBV28
D: -
CDR3: CASNSGVLYEQYF
DNA: TGTGCCAGCAACTCAGGGGTTCTCTACGAGCAGTACTTC

size: -
J: TRBJ1-1
V: TRBV3-1/TRBV3-2
D: -
CDR3: CASSLLPGVNTEAFF
DNA: TGTGCCAGCAGCCTCTTACCAGGGGTGAACACTGAAGCTTTCTTT

size: -
J: TRBJ2-7
V: TRBV3-1/TRBV3-2
D: -
CDR3: CASSPTSLGEQYF
DNA: TGTGCCAGCAGCCCCACCTCTCTCGGGGAGCAGTACTTC

size: -
J: TRBJ2-3
V: TRBV11-2
D: -
CDR3: CASSLNMDTQYF
DNA: TGTGCCAGCAGCTTAAATATGGATACGCAGTATTTT

size: once
J: TRBJ2-3
V: TRBV7-2
D: TRBD2
CDR3: CASSLTSGGGTDTQYF
DNA: TGTGCCAGCAGCTTAACTAGCGGGGGGGGAACAGATACGCAGTATTTT